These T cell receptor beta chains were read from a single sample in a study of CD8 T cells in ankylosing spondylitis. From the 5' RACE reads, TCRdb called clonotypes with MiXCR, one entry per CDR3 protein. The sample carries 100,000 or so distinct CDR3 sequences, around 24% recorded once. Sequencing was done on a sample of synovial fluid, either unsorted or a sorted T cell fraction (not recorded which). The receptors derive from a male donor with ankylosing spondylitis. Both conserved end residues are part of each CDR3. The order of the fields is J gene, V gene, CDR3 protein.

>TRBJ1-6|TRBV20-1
CSASASESYNSPLHF
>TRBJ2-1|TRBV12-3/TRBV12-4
CASSSGSYNEQFF
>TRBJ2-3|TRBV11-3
CASSGSRTDTQYF
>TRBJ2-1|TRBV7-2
CASSPTSYNEQFF
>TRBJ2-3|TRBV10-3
CAISAGVTDTQYF
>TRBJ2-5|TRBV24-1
CATSDGETQYF
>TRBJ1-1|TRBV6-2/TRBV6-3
CASSYSGRGFLTYFPNTEAFF
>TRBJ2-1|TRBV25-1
CASSRQGAENEQFF
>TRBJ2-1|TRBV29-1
CSVLWGEQFF
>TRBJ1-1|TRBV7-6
CASSLGGGKPEAFF
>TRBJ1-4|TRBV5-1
CASSFGQRDEKLFF
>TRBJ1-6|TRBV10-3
CAISDIRDDSPLHF
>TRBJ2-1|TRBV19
CASSIDRLAGGRQLEQFF
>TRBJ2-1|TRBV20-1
CSAPPRDYNEQFF
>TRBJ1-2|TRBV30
CAWEKRTVSF
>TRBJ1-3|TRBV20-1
CSARGFGNTIYF
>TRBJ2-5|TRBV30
CAWLRRGETQYF
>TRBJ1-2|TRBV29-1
CSALGQANGYTF
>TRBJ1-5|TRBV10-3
CAISETGTSNQPQHF
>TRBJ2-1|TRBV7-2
CASSLGGTSNEQFF
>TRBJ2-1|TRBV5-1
CASSLEETYYNEQFF
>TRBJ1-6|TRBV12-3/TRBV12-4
CASSFPSSPLHF
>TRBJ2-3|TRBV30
CAWSSDPSTDTQYF
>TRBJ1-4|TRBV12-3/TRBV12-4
CASSLGDSGNEKLFF
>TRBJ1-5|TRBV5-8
CASSRRGNQPQHF
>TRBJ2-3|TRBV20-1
CSARRLLWGSTDTQYF
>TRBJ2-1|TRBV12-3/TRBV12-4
CASRESGRDLNEQFF
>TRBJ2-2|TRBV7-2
CASRSTGTGELFF
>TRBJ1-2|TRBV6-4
CASSDTHRARANYGYTF
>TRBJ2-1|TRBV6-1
CASNSGTGTNEQFF
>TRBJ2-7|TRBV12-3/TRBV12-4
CASSLTNPYEQYF
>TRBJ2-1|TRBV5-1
CASTFRDRGYNEQFF
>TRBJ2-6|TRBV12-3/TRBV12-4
CASKLGNWHSTSGANVLTF
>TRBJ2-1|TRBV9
CASGVGQGMGEQFF
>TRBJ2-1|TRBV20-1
CSARPPGRTYNEQFF
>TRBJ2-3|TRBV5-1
CASSLDASVKYF
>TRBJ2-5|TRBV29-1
CSVDGSGGSETQYF
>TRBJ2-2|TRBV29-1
CSGREAFGGELFF
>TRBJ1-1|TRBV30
CAWSLGQINTEAFF
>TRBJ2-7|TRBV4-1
CASSQDPTSGRAGQYF
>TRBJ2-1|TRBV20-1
CSASRSFNEQFF
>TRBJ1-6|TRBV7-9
CASSSTGTGMNSPLHF
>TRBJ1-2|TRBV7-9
CASSPGTGDEYGYTF
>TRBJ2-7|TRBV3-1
CASSPSVDYEQYF
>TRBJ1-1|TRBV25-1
CASSEWTIPNTEAFF
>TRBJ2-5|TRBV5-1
CASSVLQGETQYF
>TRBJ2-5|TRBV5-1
CASSQYDSGEETQYF
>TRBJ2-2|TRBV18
CAGNTGTADTGELFF
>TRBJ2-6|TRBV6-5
CASSYESGANVLTF
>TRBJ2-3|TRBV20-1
CSPRDPRSSTDTQYF
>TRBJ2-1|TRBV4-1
CASSQGGTLAGGQEQFF
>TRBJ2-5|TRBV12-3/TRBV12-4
CASSVGGAETQYF
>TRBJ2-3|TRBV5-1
CASSLTGTGGTNTQYF
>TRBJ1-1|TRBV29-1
CSVERIRPRGTAFF